The rows below give T cell receptor beta chains drawn from one sample of a study of cytomegalovirus exposure and HLA in healthy donors. TCRdb keeps only in-frame clones here, not all; method: immunoSEQ multiplex PCR. The sample is made up of tens of thousands of clones, and the top ten hold about 2.5% of it. Sequenced sample: PBMCs. These receptors all stem from a female donor in good health and CMV-seronegative. Each CDR3 is given with its conserved first and last residue. The D gene is left open where the match is weak.

>TRBD1|TRBV30|TRBJ1-5
TGTGCCTGGGCGACAGGGGCCGATCAGCCCCAGCATTTT
CAWATGADQPQHF
>-|TRBV18|TRBJ2-7
TGTGCCAGCTCACCCTCGAGCGACGAGCAGTACTTC
CASSPSSDEQYF
>TRBD1|TRBV19|TRBJ1-1
TGTGCCAGTAGTAGACAGGGACAGCCGAACACTGAAGCTTTCTTT
CASSRQGQPNTEAFF
>TRBD1|TRBV4-3|TRBJ2-2
TGCGCCAGCAGCCAGGAACAGGGGGCCTCCGGGGAGCTGTTTTTT
CASSQEQGASGELFF
>-|TRBV30|TRBJ1-4
TGTGCCTGGATGGGACAACCTAATGAAAAACTGTTTTTT
CAWMGQPNEKLFF
>-|TRBV19|TRBJ2-3
TGTGCCAGTAGTAACAGGGTTAGCACAGATACGCAGTATTTT
CASSNRVSTDTQYF
>-|TRBV30|TRBJ1-1
TGTGCCTGGAGTGTACGGGGTGGTGAAGCTTTCTTT
CAWSVRGGEAFF
>-|TRBV7-7|TRBJ2-2
TGTGCTAGCAGCGGATTGGACAAGACCGGGGAGCTGTTTTTT
CASSGLDKTGELFF
>-|TRBV5-4|TRBJ2-7
TGTGCCAGCAGCTTGGGAGGGGGTGGCTACGAGCAGTACTTC
CASSLGGGGYEQYF
>TRBD1|TRBV4-2|TRBJ2-7
TGTGCCAGCAGCAGCCGGGACAGGGGGTACGAGCAGTACTTC
CASSSRDRGYEQYF
>TRBD2|TRBV6-1|TRBJ2-7
TGTGCCAGCAGTGAATTGAGCGGGAGCTCCTACGAGCAGTACTTC
CASSELSGSSYEQYF
>-|TRBV5-1|TRBJ1-1
TGCGCCAGCAGCTTACATATCCAGAAGAACACTGAAGCTTTCTTT
CASSLHIQKNTEAFF
>TRBD1|TRBV30|TRBJ1-1
TGTGCCTGGGAACAGGACAGGGGGGTCACTGAAGCTTTCTTT
CAWEQDRGVTEAFF
>-|TRBV5-6|TRBJ2-7
TGTGCCAGCTCGGCCTCAGGGGATGGTGACGAGCAGTACTTC
CASSASGDGDEQYF
>-|TRBV5-1|TRBJ2-1
TGCGCCAGCACCCGACAGGCGAGAGAGGTGAATGAGCAGTTCTTC
CASTRQAREVNEQFF
>-|TRBV29-1|TRBJ1-1
TGCAGCGTTGAAGGACCACCAGGGTCTCCTGAAGCTTTCTTT
CSVEGPPGSPEAFF
>-|TRBV29-1|TRBJ2-2
TGCAGCGTTGAAGAATTCCGGGGTAGGAACACCGGGGAGCTGTTTTTT
CSVEEFRGRNTGELFF
>TRBD2|TRBV6-5|TRBJ2-7
TGTGCCAGCAGGGATGAGACTAGCGGCTACGAGCAGTACTTC
CASRDETSGYEQYF
>TRBD1|TRBV4-2|TRBJ2-7
TGTGCCAGCAGCCAAGAGACAGGGGGCTTTTACGAGCAGTACTTC
CASSQETGGFYEQYF
>TRBD1|TRBV19|TRBJ1-1
TGTGCCAGTAGGTTTACCGGGACAGGGGGAACTGAAGCTTTCTTT
CASRFTGTGGTEAFF
>TRBD1|TRBV29-1|TRBJ2-7
TGCAGCGTTGAGGGACAGGGGGCCAACGAGCAGTACTTC
CSVEGQGANEQYF
>-|TRBV11-3|TRBJ2-7
TGTGCCAGCAGCTTGGGGGCTGGGGCAGGGTCAGGGTTTAACTACGAGCAGTACTTC
CASSLGAGAGSGFNYEQYF
>TRBD1|TRBV19|TRBJ1-2
TGTGCCAGTAAGGCACAGGGGGCGCCTTACTATGGCTACACCTTC
CASKAQGAPYYGYTF
>-|TRBV5-1|TRBJ2-3
TGCGCCAGCAGCTTGGCCAGTTCCACAGATACGCAGTATTTT
CASSLASSTDTQYF
>-|TRBV5-4|TRBJ2-5
TGTGCCAGCAGCTGGGGGCAGGGTGAGACCCAGTACTTC
CASSWGQGETQYF
>-|TRBV2|TRBJ1-5
TGTGCCAGCGTACAGGAGAACGGCAATCAGCCCCAGCATTTT
CASVQENGNQPQHF
>TRBD1|TRBV5-4|TRBJ1-2
TGTGCCAGCAGCCTGGACAGGGGGCCTTCCAGCTACACCTTC
CASSLDRGPSSYTF
>TRBD2|TRBV11-2|TRBJ2-7
TGTGCCAGCAGCCGCCGGGTAGCGGGATACTACGAGCAGTACTTC
CASSRRVAGYYEQYF
>TRBD2|TRBV4-2|TRBJ2-7
TGTGCCAGCAGCCAAGAGCGCGGGAGGGCCTACGAGCAGTACTTC
CASSQERGRAYEQYF
>TRBD2|TRBV19|TRBJ2-1
TGTGCCAGTAGTATTCGTAGCGGGAGCCCTCATGAGCAGTTCTTC
CASSIRSGSPHEQFF
>TRBD2|TRBV19|TRBJ2-1
TGTGCCAGTAGTAGGCGGGAGGGCCGGGGGTTCTTC
CASSRREGRGFF
>-|TRBV6-5|TRBJ2-1
TGTGCCAGCAGTTTAGACAGCTACAATGAGCAGTTCTTC
CASSLDSYNEQFF
>-|TRBV13|TRBJ1-4
TGTGCCACAACCAAGTCGGACAGCCCAAATGAAAAACTGTTTTTT
CATTKSDSPNEKLFF
>-|TRBV30|TRBJ1-1
TGTGCCGGGAGTCCCTACCCCCCGGGGAACACTGAAGCTTTCTTT
CAGSPYPPGNTEAFF
>TRBD1|TRBV15|TRBJ1-2
TGTGCCACCAGCAGCGGCAGGGGGCCTTACTATGGCTACACCTTC
CATSSGRGPYYGYTF
>TRBD1|TRBV5-6|TRBJ2-7
TGTGCCAGCAGCTCAATAAGACAGGGCTTAACCTACGAGCAGTACTTC
CASSSIRQGLTYEQYF
>-|TRBV29-1|TRBJ2-1
TGCAGCGTCGTCCTGCGGGACTCTTCCTACAATGAGCAGTTCTTC
CSVVLRDSSYNEQFF
>-|TRBV14|TRBJ2-7
TGTGCCAGCAGCCGGGACGGGACCGGACAGGAGCAGTACTTC
CASSRDGTGQEQYF
>-|TRBV4-1|TRBJ1-1
TGCGCCAGCAGCCAAAGATCGCGGCTTAACACTGAAGCTTTCTTT
CASSQRSRLNTEAFF
>-|TRBV9|TRBJ1-1
TGTGCCAGCAGCTACGGAGGGGCAGCCGACACTGAAGCTTTCTTT
CASSYGGAADTEAFF
>-|TRBV5-1|TRBJ2-2
TGCGCCAGCAGCTTGTTACTACAGGCAAGTGGGCAGCTGTTTTTT
CASSLLLQASGQLFF
>-|TRBV30|TRBJ2-1
TGTGCCTGGAGTGATAACTCCGACAATGAGCAGTTCTTC
CAWSDNSDNEQFF
>TRBD1|TRBV5-1|TRBJ1-2
TGCGCCAGCGGCCCGTTAGGGGGCCAACAGGGCTACACCTTC
CASGPLGGQQGYTF
>TRBD2|TRBV9|TRBJ2-5
TGTGCCAGCAGCGTCGGAAAGCGGGGGGTACAAGAGACCCAGTACTTC
CASSVGKRGVQETQYF
>TRBD2|TRBV30|TRBJ2-7
TGTGCCCACTCCGCACCGGCGGGAGGAGACTACGAGCAGTACTTC
CAHSAPAGGDYEQYF
>-|TRBV15|TRBJ1-1
TGTGCCACCAGCCAAGAGGGGGGGCAGGGGACTGAAGCTTTCTTT
CATSQEGGQGTEAFF
>-|TRBV2|TRBJ1-2
TGTGCCAGCAAGGCAGGGCCTAACTATGGCTACACCTTC
CASKAGPNYGYTF
>TRBD1|TRBV30|TRBJ1-2
TGTGCCTGGAACAGGGGGCCTAGGGGCTACACCTTC
CAWNRGPRGYTF
>-|TRBV9|TRBJ2-7
TGTGCCAGCAGCTCCCCAAGCGGGTCCTACGAGCAGTACTTC
CASSSPSGSYEQYF
>-|TRBV9|TRBJ1-1
TGTGCCAGCAGCGTAGTGGGGAGTGAAGCTTTCTTT
CASSVVGSEAFF
>-|TRBV18|TRBJ1-4
TGTGCCAGCTCATCTCAGGGCAGGGATAATGAAAAACTGTTTTTT
CASSSQGRDNEKLFF
>-|TRBV19|TRBJ2-7
TGTGCCAGTACGAAGACAGGTAGTGACGAGCAGTACTTC
CASTKTGSDEQYF
>-|TRBV5-6|TRBJ1-5
TGTGCCAGCAGCGCAGCGACAGCGTTTAGCAATCAGCCCCAGCATTTT
CASSAATAFSNQPQHF
>-|TRBV6-5|TRBJ1-2
TGTGCCAGCAGTTACGAGGGTTGGGATGGCTACACCTTC
CASSYEGWDGYTF
>TRBD1|TRBV6-6|TRBJ1-1
TGTGCCAGCAGGGGACAGCCGATGAACACTGAAGCTTTCTTT
CASRGQPMNTEAFF